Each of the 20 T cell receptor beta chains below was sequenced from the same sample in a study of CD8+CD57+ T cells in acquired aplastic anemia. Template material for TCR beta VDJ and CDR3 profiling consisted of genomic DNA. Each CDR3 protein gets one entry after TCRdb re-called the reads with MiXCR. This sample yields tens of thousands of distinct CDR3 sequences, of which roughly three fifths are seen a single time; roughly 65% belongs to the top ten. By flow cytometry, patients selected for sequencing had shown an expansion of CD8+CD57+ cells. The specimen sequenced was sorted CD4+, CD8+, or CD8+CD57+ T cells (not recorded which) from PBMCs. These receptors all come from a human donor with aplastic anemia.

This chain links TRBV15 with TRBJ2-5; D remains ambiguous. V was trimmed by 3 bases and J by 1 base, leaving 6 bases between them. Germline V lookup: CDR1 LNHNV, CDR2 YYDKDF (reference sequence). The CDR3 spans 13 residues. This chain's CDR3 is CATSRAFQETQYF. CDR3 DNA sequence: TGTGCCACCAGCAGGGCTTTCCAAGAGACCCAGTACTTC.

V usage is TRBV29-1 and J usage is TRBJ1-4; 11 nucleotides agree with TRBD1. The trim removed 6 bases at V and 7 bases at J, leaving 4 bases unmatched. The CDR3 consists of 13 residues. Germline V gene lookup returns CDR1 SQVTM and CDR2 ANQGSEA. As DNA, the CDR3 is TGCAGCGTAGAGGACAGGGGGCGTGAAAAACTGTTTTTT. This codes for CSVEDRGREKLFF.

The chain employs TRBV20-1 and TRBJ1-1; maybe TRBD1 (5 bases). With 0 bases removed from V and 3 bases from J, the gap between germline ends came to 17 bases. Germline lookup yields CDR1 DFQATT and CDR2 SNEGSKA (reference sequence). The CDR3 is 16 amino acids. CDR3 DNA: TGCAGTGCTAGAGATGTGACAGCCCGGGAGCACACTGAAGCTTTCTTT. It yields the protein CSARDVTAREHTEAFF.

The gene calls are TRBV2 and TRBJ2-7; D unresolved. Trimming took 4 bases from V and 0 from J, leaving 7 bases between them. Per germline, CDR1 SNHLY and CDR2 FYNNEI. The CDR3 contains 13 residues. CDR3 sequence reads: CASSGEPSYEQYV. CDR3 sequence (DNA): TGTGCCAGCAGTGGGGAACCCTCCTACGAGCAGTACGTC.

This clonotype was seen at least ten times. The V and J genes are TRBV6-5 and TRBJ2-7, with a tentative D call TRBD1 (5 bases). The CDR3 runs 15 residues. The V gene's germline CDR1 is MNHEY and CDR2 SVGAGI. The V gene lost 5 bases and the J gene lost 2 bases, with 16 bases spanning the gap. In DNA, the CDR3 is TGTGCCAGCAGTCCGCTGTCAGGGCGAACCTACGAGCAGTACTTC. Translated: CASSPLSGRTYEQYF.

DNA of the CDR3: TGTGCCAGCAGTTTGCAAGCCGGGGTACAAGAGACCCAGTACTTC. Translated, it gives CASSLQAGVQETQYF. The chain has TRBV12-3 or TRBV12-4 and TRBJ2-5, with D possibly matching TRBD2 (5 bases). The CDR3 runs to 15 residues. Trimming left V 3 bases short and J 2 bases short, with 13 bases between.

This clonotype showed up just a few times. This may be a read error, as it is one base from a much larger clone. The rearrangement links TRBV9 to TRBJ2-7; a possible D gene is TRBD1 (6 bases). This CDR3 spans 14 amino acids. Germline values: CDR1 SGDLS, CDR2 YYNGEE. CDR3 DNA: TGTGCCAGCAGCCCAACGGACAGCGCCTACGGGCAGTACTTC. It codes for CASSPTDSAYGQYF.

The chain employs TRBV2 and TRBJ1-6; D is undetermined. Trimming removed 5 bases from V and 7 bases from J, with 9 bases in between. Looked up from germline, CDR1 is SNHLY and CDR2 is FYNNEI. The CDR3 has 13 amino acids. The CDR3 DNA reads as TGTGCCAGCAGTTACAGCGGCAATTCACCCCTCCACTTT. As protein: CASSYSGNSPLHF.

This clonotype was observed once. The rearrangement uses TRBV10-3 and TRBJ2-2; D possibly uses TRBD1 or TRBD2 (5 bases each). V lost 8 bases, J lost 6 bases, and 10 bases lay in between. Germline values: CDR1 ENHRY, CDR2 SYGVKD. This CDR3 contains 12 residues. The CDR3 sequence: CAISGTAGELFF. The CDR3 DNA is TGTGCCATCTCCGGGACCGCCGGGGAGCTGTTTTTT.

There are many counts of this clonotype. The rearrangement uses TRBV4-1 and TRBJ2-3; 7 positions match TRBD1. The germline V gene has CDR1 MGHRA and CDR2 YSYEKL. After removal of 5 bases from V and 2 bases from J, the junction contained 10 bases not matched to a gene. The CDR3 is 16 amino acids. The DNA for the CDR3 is TGCGCCAGCAGCGCCACGACAGGGAAGGACACAGATACGCAGTATTTT. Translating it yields CASSATTGKDTDTQYF.

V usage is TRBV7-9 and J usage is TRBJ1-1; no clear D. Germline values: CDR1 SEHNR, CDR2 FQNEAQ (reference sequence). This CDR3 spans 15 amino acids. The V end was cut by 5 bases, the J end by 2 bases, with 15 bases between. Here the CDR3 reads CASSQQLTGNTEAFF. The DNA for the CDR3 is TGTGCCAGCAGCCAACAACTCACGGGAAACACTGAAGCTTTCTTT.

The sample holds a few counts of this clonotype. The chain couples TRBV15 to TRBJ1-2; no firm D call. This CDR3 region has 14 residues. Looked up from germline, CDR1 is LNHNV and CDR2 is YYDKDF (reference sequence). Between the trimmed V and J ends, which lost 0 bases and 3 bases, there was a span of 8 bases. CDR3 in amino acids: CATSREGSHYGYTF. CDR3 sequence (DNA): TGTGCCACCAGCAGAGAGGGGTCGCACTATGGCTACACCTTC.

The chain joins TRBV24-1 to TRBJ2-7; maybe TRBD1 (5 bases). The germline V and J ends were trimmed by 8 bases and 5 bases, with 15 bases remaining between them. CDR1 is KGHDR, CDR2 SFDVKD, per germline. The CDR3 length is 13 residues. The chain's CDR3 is CATTGRVKDEQYF. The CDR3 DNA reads TGTGCCACCACAGGCAGGGTAAAGGACGAGCAGTACTTC.

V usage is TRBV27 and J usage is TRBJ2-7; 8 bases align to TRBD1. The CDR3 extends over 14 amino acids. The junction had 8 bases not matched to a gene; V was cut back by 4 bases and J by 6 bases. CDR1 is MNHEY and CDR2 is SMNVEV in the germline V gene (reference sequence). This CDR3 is CASSWRQGPGEQYF. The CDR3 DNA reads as TGTGCCAGCAGTTGGAGACAGGGGCCGGGCGAGCAGTACTTC.

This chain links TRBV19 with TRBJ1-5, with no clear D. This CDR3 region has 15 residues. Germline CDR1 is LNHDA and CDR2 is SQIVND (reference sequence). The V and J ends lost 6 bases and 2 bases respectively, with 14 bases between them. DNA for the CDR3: TGTGCCAGTAGCAGCACGGGGATCCGCAATCAGCCCCAGCATTTT. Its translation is CASSSTGIRNQPQHF.

The chain's CDR3 is CAIGSGGETQYF. DNA for the CDR3: TGTGCCATCGGGAGCGGGGGGGAGACCCAGTACTTC. The chain couples TRBV10-3 to TRBJ2-5, with 9 bases fitting TRBD2. The V gene end was trimmed by 8 bases and the J gene end by 5 bases; junction bases not matched to a gene: 3. Germline values: CDR1 ENHRY, CDR2 SYGVKD. The CDR3 has 12 residues.

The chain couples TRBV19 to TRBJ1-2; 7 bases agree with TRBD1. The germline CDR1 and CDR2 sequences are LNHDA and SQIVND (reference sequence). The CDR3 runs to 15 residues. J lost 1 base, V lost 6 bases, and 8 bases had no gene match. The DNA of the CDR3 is TGTGCCAGTAGCCCGGACAGGATACTTAACTATGGCTACACCTTC. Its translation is CASSPDRILNYGYTF.

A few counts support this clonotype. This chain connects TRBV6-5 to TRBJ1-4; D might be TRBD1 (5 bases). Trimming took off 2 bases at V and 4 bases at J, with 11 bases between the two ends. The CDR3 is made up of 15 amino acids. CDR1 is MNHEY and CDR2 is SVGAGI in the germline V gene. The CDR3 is CASSYLTARNEKLFF. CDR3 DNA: TGTGCCAGCAGTTACCTGACAGCTCGTAATGAAAAACTGTTTTTT.

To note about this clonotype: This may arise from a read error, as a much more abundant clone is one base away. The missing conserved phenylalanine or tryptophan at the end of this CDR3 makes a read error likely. The DNA for the CDR3 is TGTGCCAGCAGTCTGACAGGGCGGGGAGACAATCAGCCCCAGCATCTT. Protein sequence: CASSLTGRGDNQPQHL. The J gene is TRBJ1-5, the V gene TRBV12-3 or TRBV12-4; 7 positions agree with TRBD1. Trimming at V came to 5 bases and at J to 3 bases, leaving 10 bases not matched to a gene. This CDR3 has 16 amino acids.

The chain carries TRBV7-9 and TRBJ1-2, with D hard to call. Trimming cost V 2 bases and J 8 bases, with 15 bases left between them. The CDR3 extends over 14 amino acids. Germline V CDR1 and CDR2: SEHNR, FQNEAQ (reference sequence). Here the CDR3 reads CASSLTGNLYGYTF. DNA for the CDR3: TGTGCCAGCAGCTTAACGGGGAATCTTTACGGCTACACCTTC.